The sequence of this TCR beta chain was determined in a study of blood T cell repertoires in COVID-19 (dated by TCRdb to about 2020). Broadly, across the study: Samples covering the acute and convalescent phases of COVID-19 were provided by collaborators in the United States, Italy and Spain. The prospective study material was composed of cDNA or gDNA derived from T cells, B-cell-depleted T cells, or PBMCs. The dataset comprised deeply sampled blood TCRbeta repertoires from subjects exposed to, actively infected with, or recovered from COVID-19. The repertoires were made available in a free public database intended to serve as a resource for research on the immune response to SARS-CoV-2. The samples were drawn from the first 160 participants of the ongoing ImmuneRACE study and from more than 1,000 subjects provided by 6 global collaborators. A de-identified subject ID, COVID-19 status, age in years and sex were almost always included in the sample metadata. Where available, HLA class I and class II types were obtained from metadata supplied by the sample provider rather than from assay-based typing.

The full study reports these points: The quantity of clinical and demographic metadata differed by source and by participant and was supplied without curation.

From the cysteine through the phenylalanine, the CDR3 covers 13 amino acids. The sequence is cut down to CDR3 DNA, 39 bases in frame from base 1. The germline ends are 13 bases apart after V is trimmed by 11 bases and J by 2 bases. From a lookup of the germline V gene (reference sequence), CDR1 and CDR2 are LGHDT and YNNKEL. Enrolling through a virtual design, the prospective study's participants ranged in age from about 18 to 89 years and lived across approximately 25 United States geographic areas. Cohort assignment in the prospective study relied on participant-reported clinical history from a screening survey and a study questionnaire. ImmuneRACE Cohort 3 recovered participants were defined by two consecutive negative NP/OP PCR tests, healthcare professional clearance, or symptom resolution. In the prospective study, mobile phlebotomists collected whole blood, serum and a nasopharyngeal or oropharyngeal swab from each participant. Additional blood draws and questionnaires over an approximately 2-month period could optionally be provided by prospective study participants. Before DNA extraction, blood samples from the prospective study were shipped at room temperature or frozen.

TCRbeta CDR3 regions were amplified from genomic DNA by means of the immunoSEQ Assay, a bias-controlled multiplex PCR. Regarding the original processing steps: The number of nucleated cells in each sample was estimated by amplification of reference gene primers within the assay. To quantify the absolute abundance of each unique TCRbeta CDR3 rearrangement, sequence reads were collapsed and filtered. For each sample, productive Simpson clonality was calculated as the square root of Simpson's diversity index across productive rearrangements. As stored in TCRdb, this immuneACCESS dataset retains in-frame rearrangements with V and J assigned. A fraction of the clones does not appear; measured against another copy, unresolved V genes explain less than half of the discrepancy, and the remainder lacks a known reason. From that table come the V and J calls and clone size; the DNA was used to work out D and trimming. The sample profile shows nearly 350,000 clones; about 90% of them were found once. Roughly 1% of the sample rests with the top ten.

Notes on this clone: Its antigen specificity is not known. One base away there is no much larger clone; base qualities are not given.

The rearranged segments are TRBV3-1 (or the pseudogene TRBV3-2) and TRBJ1-3; 5 matching bases give a weak D call of TRBD1. The sample comprised PBMCs or T cells enriched from blood (not recorded which). This TCR derives from a woman aged 25 to 39 who had recovered from COVID-19. Here the CDR3 is given as CAAGGAAGNTIYF. DNA sequence: TGTGCCGCGGGAGGGGCGGCTGGAAACACCATATATTTT.